The clone carrying this T cell receptor (beta chain) was counted a few times. Its antigen is unknown. The entry originates in a study of metastatic and nonmetastatic thyroid tumors. Whole-study findings and limits: A significant increase in TCR beta diversity was reportedly seen in malignant thyroid tumors relative to benign nodules, in blood and tumor.

Under the authors' procedure: Building a distant-metastasis classifier for papillary thyroid cancer drew on CDR3 differences across clinicopathological groups. Using MiXCR, TCRdb reanalyzed the PCR reads. It is TCRdb's table, rather than the study itself, that gives the V and J calls and clone size. The sample has around 7,800 clones, approximately 30% seen once. Patients underwent thyroid surgery, and none had received any treatment before it. Sequenced: adjacent normal tissue. This TCR was recovered from a male donor with papillary thyroid cancer or a benign thyroid nodule (not recorded which). Some clones in this sample may be carry-over from other donors' samples.

The DNA of the CDR3 is TGTGCCAGCGGAACGTACCCAATGGACAGGGGCTATGGCTACACCTTC. Translated: CASGTYPMDRGYGYTF. The gene calls are TRBV28 and TRBJ1-2; the match to TRBD1 covers 9 bases. Germline CDR1 and CDR2: MDHEN and SYDVKM. The ends lost 8 bases at V and 4 bases at J; junction bases unmatched: 14. The CDR3 runs to 16 residues.